This TCR beta chain was obtained from a study of T cell clonality in common variable immunodeficiency. Germline assignment: CDR1 SSHAT and CDR2 FNYEAQ (reference sequence). The CDR3 contains 15 residues. Heparinized whole blood, roughly 5 to 8 ml, came from each donor. CVID and control samples used equivalent genomic DNA input. The data were produced by immunoSEQ multiplex PCR, yet TCRdb's version contains in-frame clones alone and is incomplete. The sample presents about 43,000 clones, none singletons. This clone appeared a few times. The DNA ends 3 residues before the CDR3 does, and the rest of the CDR3 is filled in from the germline J gene.

Sequences were obtained from peripheral blood mononuclear cells. The clonotype originates from a person aged 18-70 years in good health. The rearrangement joins TRBV7-7 to TRBJ1-2, with D perhaps matching TRBD1 (5 bases). This CDR3 is CASSLLAGGFNDYTF. CDR3 DNA, as far as it was read: TGTGCCAGCAGCTTACTAGCGGGGGGTTTCAATGAC.